This T cell receptor beta chain was recovered during a study of OX40 agonist ivuxolimab in advanced cancers. General study findings and limits: Partial responders at 0.1-3.0 mg/kg had among the lowest clonal expansion. Expanded clones tended on average to be more numerous among CD8+ T cells than CD4+.

Germline lookup yields CDR1 SGHKS and CDR2 YYEKEE (reference sequence). The CDR3 contains 14 residues. V shed 4 bases and J shed 6 bases, with 14 bases lying between them. Assay: immunoSEQ multiplex PCR; the TCRdb copy retains only in-frame clones and omits some. The data hold approximately 130,000 clones, with about nine tenths observed a single time. Remarks on this clone: Its antigen is unknown.

The chain employs TRBV5-5 and TRBJ1-5; weak D call: TRBD1 (6 bases). Material: CD4+ or CD8+ T cells sorted from blood, obtained in a trial of the OX40 agonist ivuxolimab. The TCR originated in an adult with an advanced solid tumor such as melanoma, head and neck, liver or kidney cancer. The CDR3 bases are TGTGCCAGCAGCCTACAGGGATGGGGTCAGCCCCAGCATTTT. Protein: CASSLQGWGQPQHF.